This T cell receptor beta chain was sequenced during a study of Ad26.COV2.S vaccination and SARS-CoV-2 variants. Study summary: Administration of Ad26.COV2.S was intramuscular, either once or twice 56 days apart.

CDR1 is MNHEY and CDR2 is SVGAGI in the germline V gene. V shed 4 bases and J shed 0 bases, with 7 bases lying between them. This CDR3 has 13 amino acids. The treatment here: over 15 received Ad26.COV2.S at low or high dose, single or two shots; about 5 received placebo; per-sample allocation not given. Specimens were obtained on day 63 following the first vaccine or placebo injection. Data came from immunoSEQ multiplex PCR; TCRdb stores just in-frame clones and leaves some out. The table shows nearly 400,000 clones, with 89% occurring only once. This clone was detected once. Sequenced material: peripheral blood, taken in a trial of Ad26.COV2.S vaccine versus placebo. The rearrangement links TRBV6-5 to TRBJ2-7, with D uncertain. The sequence was collected from a person between 18 and 60 years old who received the Ad26.COV2.S COVID-19 vaccine or a placebo. The CDR3 bases are TGTGCCAGCAGTTCCACTAACTCCTACGAGCAGTACTTC. It specifies CASSSTNSYEQYF.